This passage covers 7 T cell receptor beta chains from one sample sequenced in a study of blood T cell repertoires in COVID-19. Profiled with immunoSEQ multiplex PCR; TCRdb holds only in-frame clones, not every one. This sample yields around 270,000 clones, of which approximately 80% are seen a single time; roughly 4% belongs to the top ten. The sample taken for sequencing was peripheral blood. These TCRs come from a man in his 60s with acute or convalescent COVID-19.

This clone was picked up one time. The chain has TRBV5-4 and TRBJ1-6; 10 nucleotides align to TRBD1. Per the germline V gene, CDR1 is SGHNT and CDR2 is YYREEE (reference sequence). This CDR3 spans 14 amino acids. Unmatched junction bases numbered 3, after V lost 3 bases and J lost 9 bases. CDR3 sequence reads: CASSSWDRGSPLHF. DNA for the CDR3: TGTGCCAGCAGCTCGTGGGACAGGGGTTCACCCCTCCACTTT.

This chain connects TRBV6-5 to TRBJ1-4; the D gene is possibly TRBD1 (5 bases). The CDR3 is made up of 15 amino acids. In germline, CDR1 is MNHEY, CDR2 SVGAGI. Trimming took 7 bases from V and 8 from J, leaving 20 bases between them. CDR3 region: CASNNAGRWEEKLFF. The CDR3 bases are TGTGCCAGCAACAATGCGGGACGGTGGGAAGAAAAACTGTTTTTT.

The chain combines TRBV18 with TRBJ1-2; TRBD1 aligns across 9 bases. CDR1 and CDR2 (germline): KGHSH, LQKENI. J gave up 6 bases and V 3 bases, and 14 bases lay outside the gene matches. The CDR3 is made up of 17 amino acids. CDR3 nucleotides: TGTGCCAGCTCACCTTTCGCCCCGGGACAGGGCTTCGATGGCTACACCTTC. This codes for CASSPFAPGQGFDGYTF.

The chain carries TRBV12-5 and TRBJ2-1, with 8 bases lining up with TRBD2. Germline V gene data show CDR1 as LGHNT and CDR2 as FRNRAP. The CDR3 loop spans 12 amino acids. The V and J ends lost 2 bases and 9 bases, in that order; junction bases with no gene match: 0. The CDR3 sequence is CASGLREGEQFF. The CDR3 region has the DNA TGTGCTAGTGGTTTGCGGGAGGGTGAGCAGTTCTTC.

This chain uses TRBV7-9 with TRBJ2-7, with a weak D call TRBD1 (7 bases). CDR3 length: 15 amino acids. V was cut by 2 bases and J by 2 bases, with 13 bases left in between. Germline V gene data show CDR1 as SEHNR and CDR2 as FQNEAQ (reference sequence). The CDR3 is CASSLSRGAAYEQYF. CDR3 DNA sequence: TGTGCCAGCAGCTTAAGCAGGGGGGCAGCCTACGAGCAGTACTTC.

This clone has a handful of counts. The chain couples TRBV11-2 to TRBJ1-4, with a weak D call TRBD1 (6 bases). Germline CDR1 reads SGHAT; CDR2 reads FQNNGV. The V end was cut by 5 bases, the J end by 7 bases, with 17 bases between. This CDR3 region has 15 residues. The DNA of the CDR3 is TGTGCCAGCAGCCCCCGGGGGGGGGCTGCTGAAAAACTGTTTTTT. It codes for CASSPRGGAAEKLFF.

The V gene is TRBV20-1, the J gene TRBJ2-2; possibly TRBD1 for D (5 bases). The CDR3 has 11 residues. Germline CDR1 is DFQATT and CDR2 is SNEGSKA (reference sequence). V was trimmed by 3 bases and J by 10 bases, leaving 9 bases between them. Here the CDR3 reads CSASQGVELFF. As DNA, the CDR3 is TGCAGTGCTAGTCAGGGTGTGGAGCTGTTTTTT.